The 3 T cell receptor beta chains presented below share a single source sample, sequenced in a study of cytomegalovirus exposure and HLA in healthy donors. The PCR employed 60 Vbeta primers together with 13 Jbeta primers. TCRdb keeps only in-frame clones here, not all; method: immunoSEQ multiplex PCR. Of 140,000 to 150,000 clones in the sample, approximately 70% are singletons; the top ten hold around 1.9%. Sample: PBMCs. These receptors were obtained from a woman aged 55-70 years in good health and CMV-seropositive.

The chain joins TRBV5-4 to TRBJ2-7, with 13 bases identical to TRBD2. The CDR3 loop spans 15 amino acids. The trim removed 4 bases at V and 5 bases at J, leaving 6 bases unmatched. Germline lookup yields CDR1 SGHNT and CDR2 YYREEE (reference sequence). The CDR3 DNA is TGTGCCAGCAGCGTAGGTGGACTAGCGGGAGACGAGCAGTACTTC. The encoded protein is CASSVGGLAGDEQYF. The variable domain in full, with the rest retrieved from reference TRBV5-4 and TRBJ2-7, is ETGVTQSPTHLIKTRGQQVTLRCSSQSGHNTVSWYQQALGQGPQFIFQYYREEENGRGNFPPRFSGLQFPNYSSELNVNALELDDSALYLCASSVGGLAGDEQYFGPGTRLTVT.

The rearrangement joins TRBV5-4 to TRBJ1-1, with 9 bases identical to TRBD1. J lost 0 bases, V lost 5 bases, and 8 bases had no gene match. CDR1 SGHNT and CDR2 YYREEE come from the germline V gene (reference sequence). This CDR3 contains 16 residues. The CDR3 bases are TGTGCCAGCAGTCCCACAGGGGGCTCGTTGAACACTGAAGCTTTCTTT. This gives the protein CASSPTGGSLNTEAFF.

CDR3 in amino acids: CAISDPTGKETQYF. The CDR3 nucleotides are TGTGCCATCAGTGATCCGACAGGGAAAGAGACCCAGTACTTC. This chain links TRBV10-3 with TRBJ2-5, with TRBD1 matching over 7 bases. The junction had 4 bases not matched to a gene; V was cut back by 3 bases and J by 3 bases. Per germline, CDR1 ENHRY and CDR2 SYGVKD. The CDR3 covers 14 residues.